The entry that follows covers one T cell receptor (beta chain) sequence. Original methodology: By means of reference gene primer amplification, nucleated cell counts were estimated. Only in-frame clones appear in the TCRdb table, and some are missing; sequencing was by immunoSEQ multiplex PCR. V and J calls and clone size are those listed in that table; D and trimming were worked out from the DNA. This table has more than 95,000 clones, 81% appearing once. CDR3 length equals 15 residues. Trimming took off 4 bases at V and 7 bases at J, with 17 bases between the two ends. CDR1 and CDR2 (germline): SGHVS, FQNEAQ. This sample was included in a study of blood T cell repertoires in COVID-19.

The chain joins TRBV7-8 to TRBJ2-1, with TRBD1 as a possible D gene (5 bases). The sequence was obtained from a man older than 75 with acute or convalescent COVID-19. Input material: peripheral blood. CDR3 DNA: TGTGCCAGCAGCTCAGCTCGAAGACAGTTTAATGAGCAGTTCTTC. It codes for CASSSARRQFNEQFF.